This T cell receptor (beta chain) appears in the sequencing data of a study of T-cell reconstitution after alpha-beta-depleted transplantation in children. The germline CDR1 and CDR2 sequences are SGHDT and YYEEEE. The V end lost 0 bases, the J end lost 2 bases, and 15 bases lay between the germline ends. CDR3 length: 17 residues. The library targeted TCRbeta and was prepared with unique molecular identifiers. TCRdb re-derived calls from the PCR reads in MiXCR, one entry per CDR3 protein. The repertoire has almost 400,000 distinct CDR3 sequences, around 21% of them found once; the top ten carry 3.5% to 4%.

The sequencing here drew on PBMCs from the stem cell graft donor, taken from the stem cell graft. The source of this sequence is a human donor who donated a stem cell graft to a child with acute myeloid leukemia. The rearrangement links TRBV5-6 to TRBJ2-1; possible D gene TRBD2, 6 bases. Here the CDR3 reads CASSLARRGTAYNEQFF. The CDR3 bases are TGTGCCAGCAGCTTGGCCAGGAGGGGAACCGCCTACAATGAGCAGTTCTTC.